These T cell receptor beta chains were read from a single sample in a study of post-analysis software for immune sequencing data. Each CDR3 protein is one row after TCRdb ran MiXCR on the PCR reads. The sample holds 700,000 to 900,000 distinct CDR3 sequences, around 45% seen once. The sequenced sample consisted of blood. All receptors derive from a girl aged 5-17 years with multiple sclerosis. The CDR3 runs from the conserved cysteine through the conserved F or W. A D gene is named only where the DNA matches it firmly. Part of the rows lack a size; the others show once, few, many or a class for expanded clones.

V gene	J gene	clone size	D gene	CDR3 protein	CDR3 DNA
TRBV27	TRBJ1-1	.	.	CASGAVGTEAFF	TGTGCCAGCGGGGCAGTTGGGACTGAAGCTTTCTTT
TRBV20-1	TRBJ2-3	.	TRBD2	CSATHRTGTSGRSDTQYF	TGCAGTGCCACACACCGTACCGGGACTAGCGGGAGATCAGATACGCAGTATTTT
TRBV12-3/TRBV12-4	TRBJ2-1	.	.	CAVRDWSGNEQFF	TGTGCCGTAAGGGATTGGAGTGGCAATGAGCAGTTCTTC
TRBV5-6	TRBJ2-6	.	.	CASSSGVSRSGANVLTF	TGTGCCAGCAGCTCAGGCGTCAGCCGCTCTGGGGCCAACGTCCTGACTTTC
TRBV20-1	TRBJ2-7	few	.	CSTRGTLSYEQYF	TGCAGTACTAGGGGGACTCTCTCCTACGAGCAGTACTTC
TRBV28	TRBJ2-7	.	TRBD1	CASSSVGTDYEQYF	TGTGCCAGCAGTTCGGTCGGGACAGACTACGAGCAGTACTTC
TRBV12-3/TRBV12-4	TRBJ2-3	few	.	CASRLQWEATDTQYF	TGTGCCAGCAGACTACAATGGGAGGCCACAGATACGCAGTATTTT
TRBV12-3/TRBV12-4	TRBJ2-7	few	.	CASSLWDIQGEQYF	TGTGCCAGCAGTTTATGGGACATCCAGGGGGAGCAGTACTTC
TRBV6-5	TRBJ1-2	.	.	CASAPGETNYGYTF	TGTGCCAGCGCACCAGGGGAAACTAACTATGGCTACACCTTC
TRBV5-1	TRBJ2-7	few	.	CASSPAGSGFYEQYF	TGCGCCAGCAGCCCAGCCGGCAGCGGATTCTACGAGCAGTACTTC
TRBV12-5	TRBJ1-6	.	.	CASGFGALDNSPLHF	TGTGCTAGTGGTTTCGGGGCGTTGGATAATTCACCCCTCCACTTT
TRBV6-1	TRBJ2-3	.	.	CASSELTPGDTQYF	TGTGCCAGCAGTGAACTCACACCAGGGGATACGCAGTATTTT
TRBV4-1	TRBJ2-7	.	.	CASSQEPGQADEQYF	TGCGCCAGCAGCCAAGAACCGGGGCAGGCGGACGAGCAGTACTTC
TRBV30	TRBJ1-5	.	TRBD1	CAWAQRTGGLVNQPQHF	TGTGCCTGGGCTCAACGGACAGGGGGCTTGGTCAATCAGCCCCAGCATTTT
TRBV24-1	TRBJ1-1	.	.	CATSDPKSNTEAFF	TGTGCCACCAGTGACCCGAAATCGAACACTGAAGCTTTCTTT
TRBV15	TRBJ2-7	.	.	CATSSEQGSYEQYF	TGTGCCACCAGCAGTGAACAGGGTTCCTACGAGCAGTACTTC
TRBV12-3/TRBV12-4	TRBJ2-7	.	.	CASSLVTVYEQYF	TGTGCCAGCAGTTTAGTTACAGTCTACGAGCAGTACTTC
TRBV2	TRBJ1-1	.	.	CASNKGHRGNTEAFF	TGTGCCAGCAATAAGGGACACAGAGGGAACACTGAAGCTTTCTTT
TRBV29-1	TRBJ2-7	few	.	CSASGAIYEQYF	TGCAGTGCTTCCGGGGCGATTTACGAGCAGTACTTC
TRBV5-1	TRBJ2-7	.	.	CASSMASTGFHEQYF	TGCGCTAGCAGCATGGCCTCTACGGGTTTCCACGAGCAGTACTTC
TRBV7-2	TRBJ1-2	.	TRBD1	CASSLDPGWTGSFYGYTF	TGTGCCAGCAGCTTAGACCCCGGCTGGACAGGGAGTTTCTATGGCTACACCTTC
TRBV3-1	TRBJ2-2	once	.	CASSHPDGFTGELFF	TGTGCCAGCAGCCATCCGGACGGTTTTACCGGGGAGCTGTTTTTT
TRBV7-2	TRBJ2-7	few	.	CASSLTQGPGEQYF	TGTGCCAGCAGCTTAACCCAGGGTCCGGGCGAGCAGTACTTC
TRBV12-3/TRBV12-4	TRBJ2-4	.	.	CASSPRVIAKNIQYF	TGTGCCAGCAGCCCCAGGGTCATCGCCAAAAACATTCAGTACTTC
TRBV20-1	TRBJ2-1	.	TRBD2	CSATAGGYNEQFF	TGCAGTGCTACCGCCGGGGGGTACAATGAGCAGTTCTTC
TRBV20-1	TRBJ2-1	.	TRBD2	CSASKRLAGGLYNEQFF	TGCAGTGCTAGCAAACGACTAGCGGGAGGGCTATACAATGAGCAGTTCTTC
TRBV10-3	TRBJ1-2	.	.	CASGLEANYGYTF	TGTGCCAGTGGACTGGAAGCTAACTATGGCTACACCTTC
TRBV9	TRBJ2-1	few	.	CASSAYLAGIYNEQFF	TGTGCCAGCAGCGCCTATCTCGCAGGGATCTACAATGAGCAGTTCTTC
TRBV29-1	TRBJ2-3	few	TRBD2	CSGLAGLTERITDTQYF	TGCAGCGGGCTAGCGGGACTAACCGAACGAATCACAGATACGCAGTATTTT
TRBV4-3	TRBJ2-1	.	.	CASSQERTGVEQFF	TGCGCCAGCAGCCAAGAAAGGACGGGGGTTGAGCAGTTCTTC
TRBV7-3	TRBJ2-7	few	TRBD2	CASSIYPGLAYEQYF	TGTGCCAGCAGCATATATCCGGGACTAGCCTACGAGCAGTACTTC
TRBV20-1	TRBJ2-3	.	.	CSARVPGGPGTDTQYF	TGCAGTGCTAGAGTGCCGGGGGGCCCCGGCACAGATACGCAGTATTTT
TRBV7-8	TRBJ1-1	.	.	CASSLVWRPELNTEAFF	TGTGCCAGCAGCTTAGTTTGGCGGCCCGAATTAAACACTGAAGCTTTCTTT
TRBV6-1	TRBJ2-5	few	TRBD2	CASSHLDWGAGAPETQYF	TGTGCCAGCAGCCACCTAGACTGGGGAGCGGGAGCGCCAGAGACCCAGTACTTC
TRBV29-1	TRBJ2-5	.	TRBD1	CSADPGTGGLSRETQYF	TGCAGCGCCGACCCCGGGACAGGGGGCCTTTCGAGAGAGACCCAGTACTTC
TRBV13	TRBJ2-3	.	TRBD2	CASSTGLAGPDTQYF	TGTGCCAGCAGCACGGGACTAGCGGGACCAGATACGCAGTATTTT